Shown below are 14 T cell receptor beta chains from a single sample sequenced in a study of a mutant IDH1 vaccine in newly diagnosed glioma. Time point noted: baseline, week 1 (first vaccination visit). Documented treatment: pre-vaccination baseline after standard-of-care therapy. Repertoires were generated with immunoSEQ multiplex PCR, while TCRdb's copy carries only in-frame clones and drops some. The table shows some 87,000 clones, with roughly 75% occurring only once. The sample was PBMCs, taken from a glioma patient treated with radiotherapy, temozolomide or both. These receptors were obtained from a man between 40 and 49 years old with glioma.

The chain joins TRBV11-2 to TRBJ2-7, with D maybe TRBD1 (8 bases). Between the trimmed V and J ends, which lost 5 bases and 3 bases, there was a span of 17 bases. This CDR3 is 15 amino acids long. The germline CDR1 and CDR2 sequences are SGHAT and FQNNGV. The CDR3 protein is CASSAQGAGDYEQYF. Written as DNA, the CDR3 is TGTGCCAGCAGCGCCCAGGGGGCGGGAGACTACGAGCAGTACTTC. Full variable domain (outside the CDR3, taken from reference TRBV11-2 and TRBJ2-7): EAGVAQSPRYKIIEKRQSVAFWCNPISGHATLYWYQQILGQGPKLLIQFQNNGVVDDSQLPKDRFSAERLKGVDSTLKIQPAKLEDSAVYLCASSAQGAGDYEQYFGPGTRLTVT.

CDR3 DNA sequence: TGTGCCAGTAGTAAACAGCCCCTATCCTATGGCTACACCTTC. Residues: CASSKQPLSYGYTF. This chain connects TRBV19 to TRBJ1-2; no clear D. V lost 4 bases, J lost 4 bases, and 13 bases lay in between. Germline-derived CDR1 and CDR2 are LNHDA and SQIVND (reference sequence). CDR3 size: 14 residues.

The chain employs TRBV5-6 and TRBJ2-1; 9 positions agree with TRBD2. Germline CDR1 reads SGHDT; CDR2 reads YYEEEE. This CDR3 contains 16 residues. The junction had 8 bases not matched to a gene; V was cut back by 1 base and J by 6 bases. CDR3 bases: TGTGCCAGCAGCTTGCCGGGACTAGCAGACATCAATGAGCAGTTCTTC. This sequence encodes CASSLPGLADINEQFF.

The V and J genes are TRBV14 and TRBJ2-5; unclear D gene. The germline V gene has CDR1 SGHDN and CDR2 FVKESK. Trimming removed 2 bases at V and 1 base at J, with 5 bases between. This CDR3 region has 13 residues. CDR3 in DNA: TGTGCCAGCAGCCAAAACCTCCAAGAGACCCAGTACTTC. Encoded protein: CASSQNLQETQYF.

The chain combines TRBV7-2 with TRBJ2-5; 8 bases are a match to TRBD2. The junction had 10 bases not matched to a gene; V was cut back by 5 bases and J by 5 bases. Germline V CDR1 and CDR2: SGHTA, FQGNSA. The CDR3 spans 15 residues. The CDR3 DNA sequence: TGTGCCAGCAGCCCCCCTAGCGGGTACGTGGAGACCCAGTACTTC. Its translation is CASSPPSGYVETQYF.

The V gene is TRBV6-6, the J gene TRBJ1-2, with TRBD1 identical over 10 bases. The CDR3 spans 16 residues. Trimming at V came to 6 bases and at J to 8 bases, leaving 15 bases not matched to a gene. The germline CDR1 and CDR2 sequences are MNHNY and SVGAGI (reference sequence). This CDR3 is CASSRTPRDRGGGYTF. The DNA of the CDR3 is TGTGCCAGCAGCCGGACTCCACGGGACAGGGGAGGCGGCTACACCTTC.

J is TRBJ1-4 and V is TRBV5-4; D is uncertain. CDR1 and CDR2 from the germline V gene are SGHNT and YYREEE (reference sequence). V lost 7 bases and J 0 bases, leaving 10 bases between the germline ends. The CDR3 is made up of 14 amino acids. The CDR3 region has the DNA TGTGCCAGCTCTGGGAGAGCAACTAATGAAAAACTGTTTTTT. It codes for CASSGRATNEKLFF.

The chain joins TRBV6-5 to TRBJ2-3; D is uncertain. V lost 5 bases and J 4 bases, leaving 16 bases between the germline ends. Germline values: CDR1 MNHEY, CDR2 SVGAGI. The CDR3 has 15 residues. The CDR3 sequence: CASSPDGPAPDTQYF. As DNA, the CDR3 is TGTGCCAGCAGTCCCGACGGACCCGCCCCAGATACGCAGTATTTT.

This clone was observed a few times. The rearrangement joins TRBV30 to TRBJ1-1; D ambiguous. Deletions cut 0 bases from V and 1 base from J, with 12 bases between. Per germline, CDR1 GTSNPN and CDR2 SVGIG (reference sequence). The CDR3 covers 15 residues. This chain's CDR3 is CAWSVRAKQNTEAFF. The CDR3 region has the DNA TGTGCCTGGAGTGTACGGGCCAAGCAGAACACTGAAGCTTTCTTT.

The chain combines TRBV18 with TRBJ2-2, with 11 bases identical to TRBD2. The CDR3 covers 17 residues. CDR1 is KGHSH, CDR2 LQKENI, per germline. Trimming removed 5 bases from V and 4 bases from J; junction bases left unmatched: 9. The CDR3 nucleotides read TGTGCCAGCTCATCTCTTAGCGGGGGGGCCCGCACCGGGGAGCTGTTTTTT. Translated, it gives CASSSLSGGARTGELFF.

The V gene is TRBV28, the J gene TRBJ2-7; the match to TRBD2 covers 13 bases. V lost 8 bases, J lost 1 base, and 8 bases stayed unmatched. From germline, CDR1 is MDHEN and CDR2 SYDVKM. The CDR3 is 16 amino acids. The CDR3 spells CASLTSGRGPSYEQYF. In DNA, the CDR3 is TGTGCCAGCTTAACTAGCGGGAGGGGGCCTTCCTACGAGCAGTACTTC.

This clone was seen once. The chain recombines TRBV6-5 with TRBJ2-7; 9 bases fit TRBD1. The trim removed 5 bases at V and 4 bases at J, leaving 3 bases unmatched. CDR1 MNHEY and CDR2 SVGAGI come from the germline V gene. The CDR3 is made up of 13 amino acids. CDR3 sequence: CASSLGQGYEQYF. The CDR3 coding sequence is TGTGCCAGCAGTCTCGGACAGGGGTACGAGCAGTACTTC.

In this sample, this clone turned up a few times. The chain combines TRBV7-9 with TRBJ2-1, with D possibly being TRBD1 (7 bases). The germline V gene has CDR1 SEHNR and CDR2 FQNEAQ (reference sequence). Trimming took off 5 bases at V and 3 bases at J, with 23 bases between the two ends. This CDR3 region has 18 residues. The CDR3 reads CASSRGGGIPTSYNEQFF. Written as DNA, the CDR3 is TGTGCCAGCAGCCGCGGAGGGGGCATCCCGACTAGCTACAATGAGCAGTTCTTC.

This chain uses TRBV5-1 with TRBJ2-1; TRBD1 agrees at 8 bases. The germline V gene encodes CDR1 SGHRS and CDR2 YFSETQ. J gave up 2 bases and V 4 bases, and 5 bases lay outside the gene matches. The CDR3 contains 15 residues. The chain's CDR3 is CASSRRDRTYNEQFF. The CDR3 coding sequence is TGCGCCAGCAGCAGAAGGGACAGGACCTACAATGAGCAGTTCTTC. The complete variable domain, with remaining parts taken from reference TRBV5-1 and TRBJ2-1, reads KAGVTQTPRYLIKTRGQQVTLSCSPISGHRSVSWYQQTPGQGLQFLFEYFSETQRNKGNFPGRFSGRQFSNSRSEMNVSTLELGDSALYLCASSRRDRTYNEQFFGPGTRLTVL.